These T cell receptor beta chains were read from a single sample in a study of blood T cell repertoires in COVID-19. The assay was immunoSEQ multiplex PCR, and TCRdb's table has in-frame clones only and misses some. The sample records around 86,000 clones, 83% being singletons. Sequenced sample: peripheral blood. The receptors here all came from a woman of 80 years or more with acute or convalescent COVID-19. CDR3s include the opening cysteine and the closing phenylalanine or tryptophan. The order of the fields is CDR3 length, D gene, J gene, clone size, V gene, CDR3 protein, CDR3 DNA. The D gene is left open where the match is weak. Clone size is stated in some rows and not others, as once, few, many or a class when expanded.

CDR3 length: 12; D gene: .; J gene: TRBJ2-1; clone size: few; V gene: TRBV2; CDR3 protein: CASSLDTYEQFF; CDR3 DNA: TGTGCCAGCAGTTTGGACACCTATGAGCAGTTCTTC
CDR3 length: 15; D gene: TRBD2; J gene: TRBJ2-3; clone size: .; V gene: TRBV5-1; CDR3 protein: CASSLGSGSTDTQYF; CDR3 DNA: TGCGCCAGCAGCTTGGGTAGCGGGTCAACAGATACGCAGTATTTT
CDR3 length: 14; D gene: .; J gene: TRBJ2-5; clone size: .; V gene: TRBV28; CDR3 protein: CASRLGGARETQYF; CDR3 DNA: TGTGCCAGCAGGTTGGGGGGGGCGCGGGAGACCCAGTACTTC
CDR3 length: 15; D gene: TRBD2; J gene: TRBJ2-5; clone size: .; V gene: TRBV7-9; CDR3 protein: CASSALPGRGETQYF; CDR3 DNA: TGTGCCAGCAGCGCACTCCCAGGGAGGGGAGAGACCCAGTACTTC
CDR3 length: 17; D gene: TRBD2; J gene: TRBJ2-1; clone size: once; V gene: TRBV7-6; CDR3 protein: CASSSGGAGGTLDEQFF; CDR3 DNA: TGTGCCAGCAGCAGCGGTGGGGCGGGAGGGACGCTGGATGAGCAGTTCTTC
CDR3 length: 14; D gene: .; J gene: TRBJ2-5; clone size: medium-sized; V gene: TRBV5-1; CDR3 protein: CASSLGRSQETQYF; CDR3 DNA: TGCGCCAGCAGCTTGGGCCGGTCCCAAGAGACCCAGTACTTC
CDR3 length: 16; D gene: TRBD1; J gene: TRBJ2-7; clone size: .; V gene: TRBV2; CDR3 protein: CASFGQGKGGSYEQYF; CDR3 DNA: TGTGCCAGCTTTGGACAGGGAAAAGGTGGCTCCTACGAGCAGTACTTC
CDR3 length: 14; D gene: .; J gene: TRBJ2-2; clone size: .; V gene: TRBV9; CDR3 protein: CASSVDWRTGELFF; CDR3 DNA: TGTGCCAGCAGCGTAGATTGGAGAACCGGGGAGCTGTTTTTT
CDR3 length: 15; D gene: TRBD1; J gene: TRBJ1-2; clone size: .; V gene: TRBV24-1; CDR3 protein: CATSDQDRGSDGYTF; CDR3 DNA: TGTGCCACCAGTGACCAGGACAGGGGCTCGGATGGCTACACCTTC
CDR3 length: 16; D gene: TRBD1; J gene: TRBJ2-7; clone size: .; V gene: TRBV6-2/TRBV6-3; CDR3 protein: CASSLHPGQGLGEQYF; CDR3 DNA: TGTGCCAGCAGCTTGCATCCCGGACAGGGGCTAGGCGAGCAGTACTTC
CDR3 length: 13; D gene: .; J gene: TRBJ2-5; clone size: once; V gene: TRBV7-2; CDR3 protein: CASSQGTRETQYF; CDR3 DNA: TGTGCCAGCAGCCAAGGAACGAGGGAGACCCAGTACTTC
CDR3 length: 15; D gene: TRBD1; J gene: TRBJ1-2; clone size: .; V gene: TRBV7-9; CDR3 protein: CASSLRDRGIYGYTF; CDR3 DNA: TGTGCCAGCAGCCTACGGGACAGGGGGATCTATGGCTACACCTTC
CDR3 length: 14; D gene: .; J gene: TRBJ1-6; clone size: .; V gene: TRBV28; CDR3 protein: CASSSTPRASPLHF; CDR3 DNA: TGTGCCAGCAGTTCGACTCCCAGGGCTTCACCCCTCCACTTT
CDR3 length: 17; D gene: TRBD2; J gene: TRBJ2-5; clone size: .; V gene: TRBV27; CDR3 protein: CASSSLGTSGTQETQYF; CDR3 DNA: TGTGCCAGCAGTTCCCTTGGTACTAGCGGGACTCAAGAGACCCAGTACTTC
CDR3 length: 14; D gene: TRBD1; J gene: TRBJ2-5; clone size: .; V gene: TRBV19; CDR3 protein: CASSLSRGQETQYF; CDR3 DNA: TGTGCCAGTAGTTTGTCCAGGGGGCAAGAGACCCAGTACTTC